This entry is about one T cell receptor (beta chain). These data belong to a study of blood T cell repertoires in COVID-19. Overall study context: T cells, B-cell-depleted T cells, or PBMCs supplied cDNA or gDNA.

Seattle enrolled patients during active infection and tracked them longitudinally. The V gene lost 3 bases and the J gene lost 6 bases, with 12 bases spanning the gap. The CDR3 has 15 residues. In germline, CDR1 is LNHNV, CDR2 YYDKDF (reference sequence). Repertoires were generated with immunoSEQ multiplex PCR, while TCRdb's copy carries only in-frame clones and drops some. The data contain approximately 110,000 clones, 75% to 90% of them singletons. Sequencing was done on a sample of peripheral blood. The rearrangement uses TRBV15 and TRBJ1-6; the D gene is possibly TRBD1 (6 bases). The receptor was derived from an older woman with COVID-19, enrolled during active disease. The CDR3 loop reads CATSRIQGPNSPLHF. CDR3 bases: TGTGCCACCAGCAGGATACAGGGACCTAATTCACCCCTCCACTTT.